This T cell receptor (beta chain) was captured in a study of graft-versus-host responses after intestinal transplantation. As for the study in general: Every recipient had anti-thymocyte globulin induction and around three years of tacrolimus plus steroids.

Concerning this clone: The target antigen is unknown.

Trimming cost V 4 bases and J 8 bases, with 15 bases left between them. This CDR3 region has 14 residues. CDR1 SEHNR and CDR2 FQNEAQ come from the germline V gene (reference sequence). The data were produced by immunoSEQ multiplex PCR, yet TCRdb's version contains in-frame clones alone and is incomplete. The sample gives about 96,000 clones, 92% of which show up once; around 0.17% is in the top ten. Notes on the study in general: Where graft-donor T cell macrochimerism was present, patients had high graft-versus-host to host-versus-graft clonal ratios in allografts.

The J gene is TRBJ1-5, the V gene TRBV7-9, with D perhaps matching TRBD1 (5 bases). The source is a human donor who received an intestinal transplant. Material: unstimulated CD4+ T cells sorted from spleen or lymph node cells, obtained before intestinal transplant. The CDR3, as DNA: TGTGCCAGCAGCTCAGTTAAGACAGTGGAGCCCCAGCATTTT. This translates into CASSSVKTVEPQHF.